This T cell receptor (beta chain) was recorded in a study of T cell therapy after organ transplantation. Study results and caveats: Pretherapy CD8 clonality inversely correlated with its fold change after therapy.

CDR1 and CDR2 from the germline V gene are LGHNA and YSLEER. Trimming took 0 bases from V and 3 from J, leaving 15 bases between them. There are 17 residues in the CDR3. A note on this clone: Its target is not known.

Profiled with immunoSEQ multiplex PCR; TCRdb holds only in-frame clones, not every one. The sample carries 20,000 or so clones, 81% recorded once. Time point in this sample: 4-8 weeks after completion of therapy. This TCR came from a human patient who had received a solid organ transplant and had CMV disease. Some T cells may possibly be graft donor cells. The sequencing used CD8+ T cells from blood, collected after autologous CMV-specific T cell therapy. The chain has TRBV4-3 and TRBJ2-1; TRBD2 might be the D (5 bases). The CDR3 here is CASSQESSSVHYNEQFF. The CDR3 DNA follows: TGCGCCAGCAGCCAAGAATCTAGCTCGGTCCACTACAATGAGCAGTTCTTC.